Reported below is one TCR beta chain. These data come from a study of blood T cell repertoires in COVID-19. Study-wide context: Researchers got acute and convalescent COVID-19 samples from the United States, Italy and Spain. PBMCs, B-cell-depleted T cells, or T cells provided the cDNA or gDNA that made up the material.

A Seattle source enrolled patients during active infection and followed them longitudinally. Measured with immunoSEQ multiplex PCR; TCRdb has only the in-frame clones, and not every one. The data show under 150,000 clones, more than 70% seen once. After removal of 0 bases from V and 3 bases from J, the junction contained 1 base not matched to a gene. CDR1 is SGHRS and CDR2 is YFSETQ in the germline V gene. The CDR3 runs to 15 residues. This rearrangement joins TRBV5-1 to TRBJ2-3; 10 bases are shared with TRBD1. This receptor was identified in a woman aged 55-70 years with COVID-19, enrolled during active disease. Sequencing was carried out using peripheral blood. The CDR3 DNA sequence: TGCGCCAGCAGCTTGGGACAGGGGGCAACAGATACGCAGTATTTT. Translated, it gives CASSLGQGATDTQYF.